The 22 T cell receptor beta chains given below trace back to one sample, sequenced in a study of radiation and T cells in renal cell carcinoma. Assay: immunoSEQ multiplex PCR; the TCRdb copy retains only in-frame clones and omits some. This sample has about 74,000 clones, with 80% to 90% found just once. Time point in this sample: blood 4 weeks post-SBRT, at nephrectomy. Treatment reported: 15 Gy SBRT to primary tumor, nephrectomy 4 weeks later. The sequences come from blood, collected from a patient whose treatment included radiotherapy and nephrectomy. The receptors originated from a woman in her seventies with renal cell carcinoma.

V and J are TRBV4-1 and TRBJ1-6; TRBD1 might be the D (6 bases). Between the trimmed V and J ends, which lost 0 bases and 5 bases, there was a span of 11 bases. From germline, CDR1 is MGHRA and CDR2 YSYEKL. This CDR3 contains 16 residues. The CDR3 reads CASSQDWGANNSPLHF. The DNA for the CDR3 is TGCGCCAGCAGCCAAGATTGGGGGGCGAATAATTCACCCCTCCACTTT.

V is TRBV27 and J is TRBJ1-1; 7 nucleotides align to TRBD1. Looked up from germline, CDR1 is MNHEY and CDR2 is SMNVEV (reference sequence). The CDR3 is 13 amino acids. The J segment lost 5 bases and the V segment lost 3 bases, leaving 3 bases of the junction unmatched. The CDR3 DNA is TGTGCCAGCAGTTTCGAGGGGGCGACTGAAGCTTTCTTT. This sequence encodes CASSFEGATEAFF.

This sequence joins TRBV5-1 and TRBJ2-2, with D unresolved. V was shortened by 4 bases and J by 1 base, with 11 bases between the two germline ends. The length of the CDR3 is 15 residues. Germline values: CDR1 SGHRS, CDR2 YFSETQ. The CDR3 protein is CASSRMGRNTGELFF. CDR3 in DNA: TGCGCCAGCAGCCGGATGGGTCGGAACACCGGGGAGCTGTTTTTT.

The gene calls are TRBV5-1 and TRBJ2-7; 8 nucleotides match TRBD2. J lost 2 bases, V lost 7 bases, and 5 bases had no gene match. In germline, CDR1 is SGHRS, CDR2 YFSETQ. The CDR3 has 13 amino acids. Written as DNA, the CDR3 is TGCGCCAGCCAGCCGGGGGGGACCTACGAGCAGTACTTC. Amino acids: CASQPGGTYEQYF.

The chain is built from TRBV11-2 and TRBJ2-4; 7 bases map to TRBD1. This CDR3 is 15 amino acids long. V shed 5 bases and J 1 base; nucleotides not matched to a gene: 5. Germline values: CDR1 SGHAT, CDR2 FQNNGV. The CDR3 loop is CASSLKQGAKNIQYF. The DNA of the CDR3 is TGTGCCAGCAGCCTCAAACAGGGGGCCAAAAACATTCAGTACTTC. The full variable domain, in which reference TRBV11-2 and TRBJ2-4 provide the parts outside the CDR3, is EAGVAQSPRYKIIEKRQSVAFWCNPISGHATLYWYQQILGQGPKLLIQFQNNGVVDDSQLPKDRFSAERLKGVDSTLKIQPAKLEDSAVYLCASSLKQGAKNIQYFGAGTRLSVL.

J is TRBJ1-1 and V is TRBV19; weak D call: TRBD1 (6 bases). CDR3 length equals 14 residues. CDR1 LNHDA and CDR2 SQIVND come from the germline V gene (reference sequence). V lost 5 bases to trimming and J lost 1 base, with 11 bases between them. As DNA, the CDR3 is TGTGCCAGTAGTTTACAGGGAAGGAACACTGAAGCTTTCTTT. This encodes CASSLQGRNTEAFF.

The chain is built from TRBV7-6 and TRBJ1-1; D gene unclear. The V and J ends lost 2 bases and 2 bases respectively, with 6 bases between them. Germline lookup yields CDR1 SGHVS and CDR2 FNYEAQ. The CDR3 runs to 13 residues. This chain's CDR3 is CASSLSINTEAFF. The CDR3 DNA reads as TGTGCCAGCAGCTTATCTATCAACACTGAAGCTTTCTTT.

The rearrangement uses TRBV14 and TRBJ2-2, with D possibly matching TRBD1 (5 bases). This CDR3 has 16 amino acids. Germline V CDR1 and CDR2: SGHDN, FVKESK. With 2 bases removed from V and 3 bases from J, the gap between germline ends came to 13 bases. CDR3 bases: TGTGCCAGCAGCCAAATACGACAGACATACACCGGGGAGCTGTTTTTT. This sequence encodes CASSQIRQTYTGELFF. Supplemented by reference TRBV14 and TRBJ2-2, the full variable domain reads EAGVTQFPSHSVIEKGQTVTLRCDPISGHDNLYWYRRVMGKEIKFLLHFVKESKQDESGMPNNRFLAERTGGTYSTLKVQPAELEDSGVYFCASSQIRQTYTGELFFGEGSRLTVL.

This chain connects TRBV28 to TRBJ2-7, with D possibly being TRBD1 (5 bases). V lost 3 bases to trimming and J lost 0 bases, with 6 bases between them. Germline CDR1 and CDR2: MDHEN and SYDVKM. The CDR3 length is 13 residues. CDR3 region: CASSFGASYEQYF. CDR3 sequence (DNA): TGTGCCAGCAGTTTTGGGGCCTCCTACGAGCAGTACTTC.

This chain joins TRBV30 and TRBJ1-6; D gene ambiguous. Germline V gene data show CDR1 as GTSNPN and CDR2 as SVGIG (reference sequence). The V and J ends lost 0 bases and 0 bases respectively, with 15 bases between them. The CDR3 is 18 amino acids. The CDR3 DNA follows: TGTGCCTGGAGTGTACGGATTGGCACTACCTCCTATAATTCACCCCTCCACTTT. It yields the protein CAWSVRIGTTSYNSPLHF.

Written as DNA, the CDR3 is TGTGCCAGCAGCTTAACCTCCGGACAGCGGGGGATCACAGATACGCAGTATTTT. This encodes CASSLTSGQRGITDTQYF. This chain connects TRBV11-3 to TRBJ2-3, with TRBD2 identical over 8 bases. The germline V gene has CDR1 SGHNT and CDR2 YENEEA. The CDR3 runs 18 residues. V was clipped by 2 bases and J by 2 bases; unmatched bases: 12.

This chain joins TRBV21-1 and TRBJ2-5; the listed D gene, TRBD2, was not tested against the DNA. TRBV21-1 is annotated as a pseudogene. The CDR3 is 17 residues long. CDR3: CASSKGRIAGGPETQYF. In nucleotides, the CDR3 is TGTGCCAGCAGCAAAGGGAGAATAGCGGGGGGGCCCGAGACCCAGTACTTC.

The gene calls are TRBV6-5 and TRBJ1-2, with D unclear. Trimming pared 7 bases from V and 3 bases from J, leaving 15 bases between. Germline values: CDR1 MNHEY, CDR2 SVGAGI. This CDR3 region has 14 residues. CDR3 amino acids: CASTRTGVYYGYTF. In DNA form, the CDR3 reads TGTGCCAGCACTCGTACCGGGGTCTACTATGGCTACACCTTC.

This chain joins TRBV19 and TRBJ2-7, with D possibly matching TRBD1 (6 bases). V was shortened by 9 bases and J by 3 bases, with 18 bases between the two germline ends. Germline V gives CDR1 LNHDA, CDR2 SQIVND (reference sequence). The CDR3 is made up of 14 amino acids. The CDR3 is CASAGKGGFYEQYF. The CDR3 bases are TGTGCCAGCGCTGGGAAAGGGGGATTCTACGAGCAGTACTTC.

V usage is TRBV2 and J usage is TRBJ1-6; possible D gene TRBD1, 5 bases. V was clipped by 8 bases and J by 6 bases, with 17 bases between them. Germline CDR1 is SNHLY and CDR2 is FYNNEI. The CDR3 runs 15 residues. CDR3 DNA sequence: TGTGCCAGCCCAACGGGGGACGACACTAATTCACCCCTCCACTTT. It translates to CASPTGDDTNSPLHF.

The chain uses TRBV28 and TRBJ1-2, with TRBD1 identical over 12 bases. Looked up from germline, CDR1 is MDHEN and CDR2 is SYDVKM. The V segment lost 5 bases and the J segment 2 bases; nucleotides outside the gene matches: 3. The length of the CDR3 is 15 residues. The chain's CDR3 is CASSPGTGGNYGYTF. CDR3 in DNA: TGTGCCAGCAGTCCCGGGACAGGGGGCAACTATGGCTACACCTTC.

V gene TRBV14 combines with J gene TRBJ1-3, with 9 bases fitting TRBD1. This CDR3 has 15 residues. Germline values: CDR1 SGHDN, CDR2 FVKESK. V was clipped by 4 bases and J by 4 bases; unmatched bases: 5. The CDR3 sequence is CASSLNRGQGNTIYF. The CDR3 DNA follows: TGTGCCAGCAGCCTTAACAGGGGGCAAGGAAACACCATATATTTT.

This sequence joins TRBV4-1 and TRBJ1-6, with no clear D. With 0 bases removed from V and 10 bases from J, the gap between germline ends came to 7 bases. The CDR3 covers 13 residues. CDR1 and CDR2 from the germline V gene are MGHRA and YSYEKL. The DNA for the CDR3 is TGCGCCAGCAGCCAAGAGGACCGGTCACCCCTCCACTTT. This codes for CASSQEDRSPLHF.

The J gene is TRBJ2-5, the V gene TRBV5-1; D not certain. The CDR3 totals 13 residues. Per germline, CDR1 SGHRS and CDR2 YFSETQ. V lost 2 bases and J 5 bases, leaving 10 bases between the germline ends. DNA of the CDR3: TGCGCCAGCAGCTTAATGGGCTGGGAGACCCAGTACTTC. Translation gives CASSLMGWETQYF.

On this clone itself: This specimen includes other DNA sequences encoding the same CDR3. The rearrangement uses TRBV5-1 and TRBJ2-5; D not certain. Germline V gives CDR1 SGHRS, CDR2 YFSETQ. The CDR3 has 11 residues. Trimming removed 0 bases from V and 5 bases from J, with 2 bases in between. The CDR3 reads CASSLEETQYF. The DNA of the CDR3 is TGCGCCAGCAGCTTGGAGGAGACCCAGTACTTC.

The CDR3 protein is CASSGQIALGNTEAFF. CDR3 DNA: TGCGCCAGCAGCGGCCAGATCGCCCTTGGGAACACTGAAGCTTTCTTT. The chain combines TRBV4-1 with TRBJ1-1; the D is unclear. Looked up from germline, CDR1 is MGHRA and CDR2 is YSYEKL. The germline V and J ends were trimmed by 5 bases and 1 base, with 17 bases remaining between them. This CDR3 is 16 amino acids long.

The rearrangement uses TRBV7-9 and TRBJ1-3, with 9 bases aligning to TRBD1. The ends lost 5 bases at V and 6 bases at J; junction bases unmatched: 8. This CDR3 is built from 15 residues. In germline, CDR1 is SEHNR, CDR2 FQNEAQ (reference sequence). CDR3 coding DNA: TGTGCCAGCAGCCCCGGGACAGGGTATGAAAACACCATATATTTT. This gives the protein CASSPGTGYENTIYF.